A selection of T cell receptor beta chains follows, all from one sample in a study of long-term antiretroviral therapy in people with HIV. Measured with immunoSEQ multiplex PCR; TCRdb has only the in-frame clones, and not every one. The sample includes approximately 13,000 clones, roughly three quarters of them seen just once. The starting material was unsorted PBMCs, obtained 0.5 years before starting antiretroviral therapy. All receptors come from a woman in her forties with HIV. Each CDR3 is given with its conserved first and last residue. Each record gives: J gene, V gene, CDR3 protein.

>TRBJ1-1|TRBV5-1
CASSLVGSSNTEAFF
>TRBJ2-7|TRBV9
CASSVEAGGPYEQYF
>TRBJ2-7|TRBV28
CASSPRGRGTEEQYF
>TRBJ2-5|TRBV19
CASSIAETQYF
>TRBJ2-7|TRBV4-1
CASSQATDSSYEQYF
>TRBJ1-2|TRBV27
CASSLRQAVGGYTF
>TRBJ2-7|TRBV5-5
CASSSAGTRRSYEQYF
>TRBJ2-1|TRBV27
CASSTPGQGKGQFF
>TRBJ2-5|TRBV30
CAWTGVETQYF
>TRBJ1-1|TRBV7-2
CASSSTGGLNTEAFF